The T cell receptor beta chain under discussion was sequenced for a study of control samples from healthy donors and cancer patients (TCRdb year 2020). Comment on this clone: Its recognized antigen is unknown. No much larger clone exists at a distance of one base, and base qualities are not known.

Receptors were amplified or captured by the immunoSEQ multiplex PCR assay. In its TCRdb copy, this immuneACCESS table keeps in-frame sequences only and misses some clones. Where compared with another copy, unresolved V genes explain less than half of these, and the others have no known cause. The sample includes fewer than 150,000 clones, with approximately 89% observed a single time. The top ten clonotypes cover around 8.1% of the sample. The CDR3 runs 15 amino acids, cysteine and phenylalanine included. Only the CDR3 portion is preserved as DNA: 45 bases, with reading frame beginning at the first base. CDR1 is given as MNHNY and CDR2 as SVGAGI, both from the germline V gene (reference sequence). V was cut back by 3 bases and J by 0 bases, leaving a gap of 11 bases between them.

The rearranged chain carries TRBV6-6 and TRBJ1-1; possibly the D gene is TRBD1, per 5 matching bases. The sample comprised blood. The receptor comes from a man aged 18 to 29 in good health. The DNA sequence is TGTGCCAGCAGTTATTCCGCAGGGATGAACACTGAAGCTTTCTTT. This gives the protein CASSYSAGMNTEAFF.